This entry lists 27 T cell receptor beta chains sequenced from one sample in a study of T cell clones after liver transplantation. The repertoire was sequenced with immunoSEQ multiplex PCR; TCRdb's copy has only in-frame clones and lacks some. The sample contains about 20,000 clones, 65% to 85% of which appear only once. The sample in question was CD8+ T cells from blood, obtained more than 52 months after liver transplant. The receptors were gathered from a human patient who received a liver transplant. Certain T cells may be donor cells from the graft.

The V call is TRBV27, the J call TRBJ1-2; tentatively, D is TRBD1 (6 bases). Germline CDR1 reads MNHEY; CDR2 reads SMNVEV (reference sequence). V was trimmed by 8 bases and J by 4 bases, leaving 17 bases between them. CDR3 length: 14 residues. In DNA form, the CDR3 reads TGTGCCAGCGGCCGAACGGACAGCGGCTATGGCTACACCTTC. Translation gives CASGRTDSGYGYTF.

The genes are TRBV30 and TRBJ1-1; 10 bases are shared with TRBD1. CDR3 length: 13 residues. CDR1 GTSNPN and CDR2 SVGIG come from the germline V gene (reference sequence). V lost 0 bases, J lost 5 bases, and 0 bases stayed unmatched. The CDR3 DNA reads TGTGCCTGGAGTGTGGACAGGGGGACTGAAGCTTTCTTT. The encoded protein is CAWSVDRGTEAFF.

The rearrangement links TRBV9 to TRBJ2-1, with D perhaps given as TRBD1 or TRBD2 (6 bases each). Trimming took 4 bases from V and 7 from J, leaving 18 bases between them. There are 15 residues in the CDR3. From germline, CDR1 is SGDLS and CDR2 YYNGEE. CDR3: CASSPQLEGGNEQFF. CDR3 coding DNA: TGTGCCAGCAGCCCCCAGTTAGAGGGGGGTAATGAGCAGTTCTTC.

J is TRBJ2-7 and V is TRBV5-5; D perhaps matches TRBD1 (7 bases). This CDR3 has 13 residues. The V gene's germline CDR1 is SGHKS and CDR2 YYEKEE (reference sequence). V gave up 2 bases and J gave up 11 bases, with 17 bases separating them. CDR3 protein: CASSLGTVGGEYF. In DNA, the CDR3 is TGTGCCAGCAGCTTAGGGACAGTCGGAGGGGAGTACTTC. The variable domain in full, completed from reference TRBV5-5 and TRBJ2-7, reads DAGVTQSPTHLIKTRGQQVTLRCSPISGHKSVSWYQQVLGQGPQFIFQYYEKEERGRGNFPDRFSARQFPNYSSELNVNALLLGDSALYLCASSLGTVGGEYFGPGTRLTVT.

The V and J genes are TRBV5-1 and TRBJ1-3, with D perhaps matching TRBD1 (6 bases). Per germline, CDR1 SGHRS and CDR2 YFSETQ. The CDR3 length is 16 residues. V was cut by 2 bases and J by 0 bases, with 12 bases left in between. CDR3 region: CASSFTGFVSGNTIYF. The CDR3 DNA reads TGCGCCAGCAGCTTCACAGGGTTCGTCTCTGGAAACACCATATATTTT.

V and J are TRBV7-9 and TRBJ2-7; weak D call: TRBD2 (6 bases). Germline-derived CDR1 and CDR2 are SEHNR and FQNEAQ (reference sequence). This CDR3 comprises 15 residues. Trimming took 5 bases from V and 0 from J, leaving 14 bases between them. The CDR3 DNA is TGTGCCAGCAGCGCCTTTGTAGCGGACTCCTACGAGCAGTACTTC. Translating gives CASSAFVADSYEQYF.

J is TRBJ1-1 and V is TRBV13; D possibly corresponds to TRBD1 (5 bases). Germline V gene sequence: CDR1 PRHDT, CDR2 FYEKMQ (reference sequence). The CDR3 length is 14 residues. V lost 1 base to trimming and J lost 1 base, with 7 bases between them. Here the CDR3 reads CASSLDRPNTEAFF. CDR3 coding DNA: TGTGCCAGCAGCTTAGACAGGCCGAACACTGAAGCTTTCTTT.

CDR3 coding DNA: TGCAGCGTTGAAACTTACAGGGACGGCTACACCTTC. This sequence encodes CSVETYRDGYTF. The gene calls are TRBV29-1 and TRBJ1-2; tentatively, D is TRBD1 (6 bases). The CDR3 consists of 12 residues. Between the trimmed V and J ends, which lost 2 bases and 8 bases, there was a span of 12 bases. Germline lookup yields CDR1 SQVTM and CDR2 ANQGSEA.

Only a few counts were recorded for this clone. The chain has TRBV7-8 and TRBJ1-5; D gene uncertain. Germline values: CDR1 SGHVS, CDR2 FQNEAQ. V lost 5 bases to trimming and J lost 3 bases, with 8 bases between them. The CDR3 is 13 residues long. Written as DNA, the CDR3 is TGTGCCAGCAGCCTGGTACCCAATCAGCCCCAGCATTTT. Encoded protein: CASSLVPNQPQHF.

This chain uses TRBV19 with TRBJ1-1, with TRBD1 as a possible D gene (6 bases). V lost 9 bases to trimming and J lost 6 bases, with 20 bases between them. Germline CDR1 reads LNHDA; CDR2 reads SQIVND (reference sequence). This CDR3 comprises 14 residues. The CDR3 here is CASSPLGGRAEAFF. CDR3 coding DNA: TGTGCCAGCAGTCCCCTAGGGGGTAGGGCTGAAGCTTTCTTT.

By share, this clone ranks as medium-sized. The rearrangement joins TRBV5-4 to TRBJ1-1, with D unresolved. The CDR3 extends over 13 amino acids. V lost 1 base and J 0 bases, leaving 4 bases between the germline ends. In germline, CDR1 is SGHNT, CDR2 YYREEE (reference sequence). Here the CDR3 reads CASSLTMNTEAFF. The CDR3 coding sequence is TGTGCCAGCAGCTTGACAATGAACACTGAAGCTTTCTTT.

CDR3 sequence: CASSYSPGSTPQHF. The CDR3 region has the DNA TGTGCCAGCAGTTACTCGCCGGGTTCAACGCCCCAGCATTTT. The rearrangement links TRBV6-6 to TRBJ1-5; D ambiguous. This CDR3 has 14 residues. Trimming removed 0 bases from V and 9 bases from J, with 12 bases in between. CDR1 is MNHNY, CDR2 SVGAGI, per germline (reference sequence).

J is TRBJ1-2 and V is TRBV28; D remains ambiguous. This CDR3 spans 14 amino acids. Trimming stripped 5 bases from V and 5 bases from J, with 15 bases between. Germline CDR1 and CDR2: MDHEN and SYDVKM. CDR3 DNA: TGTGCCAGCAGTCCAGACGGCCTAGGGTATGGCTACACCTTC. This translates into CASSPDGLGYGYTF.

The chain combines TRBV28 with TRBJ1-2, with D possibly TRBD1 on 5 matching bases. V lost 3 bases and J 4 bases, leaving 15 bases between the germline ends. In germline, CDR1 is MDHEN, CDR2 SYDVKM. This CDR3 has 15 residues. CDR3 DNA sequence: TGTGCCAGCAGTTTGCCGAACGGGGGGGTCTATGGCTACACCTTC. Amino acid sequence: CASSLPNGGVYGYTF.

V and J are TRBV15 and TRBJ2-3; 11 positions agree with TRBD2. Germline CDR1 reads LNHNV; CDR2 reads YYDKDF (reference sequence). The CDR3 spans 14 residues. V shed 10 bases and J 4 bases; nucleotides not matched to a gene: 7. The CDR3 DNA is TGTGCCATCGTAGCGGGGGGGCGCGCAGATACGCAGTATTTT. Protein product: CAIVAGGRADTQYF.

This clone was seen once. Written as DNA, the CDR3 is TGTGCCAGCAGCCACAGGACAGGGGCCTCCTACGAGCAGTACTTC. Its translation is CASSHRTGASYEQYF. This sequence joins TRBV13 and TRBJ2-7, with TRBD1 matching 9 bases. CDR1 and CDR2 from the germline V gene are PRHDT and FYEKMQ (reference sequence). J gave up 0 bases and V 5 bases, and 5 bases lay outside the gene matches. This CDR3 is built from 15 residues.

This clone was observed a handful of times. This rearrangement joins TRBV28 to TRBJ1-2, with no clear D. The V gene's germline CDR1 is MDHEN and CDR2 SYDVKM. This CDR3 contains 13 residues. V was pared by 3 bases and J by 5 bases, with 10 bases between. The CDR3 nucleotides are TGTGCCAGCAGTTTCACGGTTAGGTATGGCTACACCTTC. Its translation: CASSFTVRYGYTF.

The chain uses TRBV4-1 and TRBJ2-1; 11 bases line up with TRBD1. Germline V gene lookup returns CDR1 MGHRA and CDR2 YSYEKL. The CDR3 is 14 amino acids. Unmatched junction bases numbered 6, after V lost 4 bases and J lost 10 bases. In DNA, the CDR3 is TGCGCCAGCAGCCGGACAGGGGGCAAGGACGAGCAGTTCTTC. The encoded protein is CASSRTGGKDEQFF.

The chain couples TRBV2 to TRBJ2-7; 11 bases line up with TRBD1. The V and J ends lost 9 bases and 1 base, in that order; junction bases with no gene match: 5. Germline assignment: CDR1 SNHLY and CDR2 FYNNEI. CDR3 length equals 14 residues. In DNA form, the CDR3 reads TGTGCCAGAGGCCGGGACAGGGGGTCCTACGAGCAGTACTTC. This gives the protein CARGRDRGSYEQYF. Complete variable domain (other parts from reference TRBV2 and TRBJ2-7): EPEVTQTPSHQVTQMGQEVILRCVPISNHLYFYWYRQILGQKVEFLVSFYNNEISEKSEIFDDQFSVERPDGSNFTLKIRSTKLEDSAMYFCARGRDRGSYEQYFGPGTRLTVT.

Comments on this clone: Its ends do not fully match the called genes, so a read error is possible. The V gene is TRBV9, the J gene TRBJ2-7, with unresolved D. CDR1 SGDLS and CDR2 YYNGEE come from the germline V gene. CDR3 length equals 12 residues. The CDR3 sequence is CASSVGSSEQYF. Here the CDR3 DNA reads TGTGCCAGCAGCGTGGGATCCTCCGAGCAGTACTTC.

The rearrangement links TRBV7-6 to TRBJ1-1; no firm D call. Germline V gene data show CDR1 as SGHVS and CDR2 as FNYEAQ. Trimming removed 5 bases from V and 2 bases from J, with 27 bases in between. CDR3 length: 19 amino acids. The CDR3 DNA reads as TGTGCCAGCAGCCGGGAGGGCAACACAGTGGGAATTTCAAACACTGAAGCTTTCTTT. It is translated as CASSREGNTVGISNTEAFF.

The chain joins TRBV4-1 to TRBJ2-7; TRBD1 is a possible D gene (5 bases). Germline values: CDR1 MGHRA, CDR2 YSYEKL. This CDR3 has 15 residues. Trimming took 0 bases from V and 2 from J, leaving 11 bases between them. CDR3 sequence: CASSQDRGATYEQYF. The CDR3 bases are TGCGCCAGCAGCCAAGATCGTGGGGCTACCTACGAGCAGTACTTC.

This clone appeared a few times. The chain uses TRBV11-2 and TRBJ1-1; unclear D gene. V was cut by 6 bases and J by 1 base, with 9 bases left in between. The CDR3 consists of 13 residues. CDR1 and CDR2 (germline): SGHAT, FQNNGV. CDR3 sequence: CASRFGGNTEAFF. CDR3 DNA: TGTGCCAGCAGGTTCGGCGGGAACACTGAAGCTTTCTTT.

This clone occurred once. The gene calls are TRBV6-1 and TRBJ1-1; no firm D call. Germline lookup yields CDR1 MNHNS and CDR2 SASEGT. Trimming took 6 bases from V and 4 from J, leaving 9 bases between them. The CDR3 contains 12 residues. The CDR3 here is CASSELGTEAFF. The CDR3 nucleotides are TGTGCCAGCAGCGAACTTGGCACTGAAGCTTTCTTT.

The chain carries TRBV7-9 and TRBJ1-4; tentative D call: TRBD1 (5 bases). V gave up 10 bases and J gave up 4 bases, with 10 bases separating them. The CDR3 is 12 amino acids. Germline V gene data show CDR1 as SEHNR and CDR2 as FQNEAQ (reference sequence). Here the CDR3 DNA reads TGTGCCACCCGGGACGATAATGAAAAACTGTTTTTT. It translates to CATRDDNEKLFF.

The CDR3 region has the DNA TGTGCCAGTGGCCCGAGGGGATTGGGCAATCAGCCCCAGCATTTT. This encodes CASGPRGLGNQPQHF. V is TRBV19 and J is TRBJ1-5; maybe TRBD1 (5 bases). CDR3 length: 15 amino acids. V was pared by 8 bases and J by 2 bases, with 16 bases between. Germline values: CDR1 LNHDA, CDR2 SQIVND (reference sequence). Full variable domain (outside the CDR3, taken from reference TRBV19 and TRBJ1-5): DGGITQSPKYLFRKEGQNVTLSCEQNLNHDAMYWYRQDPGQGLRLIYYSQIVNDFQKGDIAEGYSVSREKKESFPLTVTSAQKNPTAFYLCASGPRGLGNQPQHFGDGTRLSIL.

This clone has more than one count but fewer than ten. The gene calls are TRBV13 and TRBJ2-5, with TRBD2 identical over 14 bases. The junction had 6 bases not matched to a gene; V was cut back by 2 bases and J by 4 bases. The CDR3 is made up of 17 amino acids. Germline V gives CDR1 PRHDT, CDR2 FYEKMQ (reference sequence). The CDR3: CASSLLGLAGGGETQYF. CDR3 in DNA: TGTGCCAGCAGCTTATTAGGACTAGCGGGGGGAGGAGAGACCCAGTACTTC.